This record covers a single T cell receptor beta chain. The CDR3 has 14 amino acids. Per germline, CDR1 MNHEY and CDR2 SVGAGI. After removal of 2 bases from V and 2 bases from J, the junction contained 1 base not matched to a gene. The data are from a study of T cell repertoires in aging, cancer and after chemotherapy. Peripheral blood genomic DNA, not sorted cells or RNA, was the template. TRB rearrangements spanning V, D and J were amplified using mixed TRB-A/B primers. MiXCR was run by TCRdb on the multiplex PCR reads, yielding one entry per CDR3 protein. Found here are about 1,500 distinct CDR3 sequences, about 22% of them singletons; the top ten hold roughly 7.2%.

The sequencing sample was made of blood. The TCR was taken from a human donor with a solid tumor. The chain is built from TRBV6-5 and TRBJ2-5; 8 bases fit TRBD2. CDR3 protein: CASSYPGGQETQYF. The CDR3 coding sequence is TGTGCCAGCAGTTACCCGGGGGGGCAAGAGACCCAGTACTTC.